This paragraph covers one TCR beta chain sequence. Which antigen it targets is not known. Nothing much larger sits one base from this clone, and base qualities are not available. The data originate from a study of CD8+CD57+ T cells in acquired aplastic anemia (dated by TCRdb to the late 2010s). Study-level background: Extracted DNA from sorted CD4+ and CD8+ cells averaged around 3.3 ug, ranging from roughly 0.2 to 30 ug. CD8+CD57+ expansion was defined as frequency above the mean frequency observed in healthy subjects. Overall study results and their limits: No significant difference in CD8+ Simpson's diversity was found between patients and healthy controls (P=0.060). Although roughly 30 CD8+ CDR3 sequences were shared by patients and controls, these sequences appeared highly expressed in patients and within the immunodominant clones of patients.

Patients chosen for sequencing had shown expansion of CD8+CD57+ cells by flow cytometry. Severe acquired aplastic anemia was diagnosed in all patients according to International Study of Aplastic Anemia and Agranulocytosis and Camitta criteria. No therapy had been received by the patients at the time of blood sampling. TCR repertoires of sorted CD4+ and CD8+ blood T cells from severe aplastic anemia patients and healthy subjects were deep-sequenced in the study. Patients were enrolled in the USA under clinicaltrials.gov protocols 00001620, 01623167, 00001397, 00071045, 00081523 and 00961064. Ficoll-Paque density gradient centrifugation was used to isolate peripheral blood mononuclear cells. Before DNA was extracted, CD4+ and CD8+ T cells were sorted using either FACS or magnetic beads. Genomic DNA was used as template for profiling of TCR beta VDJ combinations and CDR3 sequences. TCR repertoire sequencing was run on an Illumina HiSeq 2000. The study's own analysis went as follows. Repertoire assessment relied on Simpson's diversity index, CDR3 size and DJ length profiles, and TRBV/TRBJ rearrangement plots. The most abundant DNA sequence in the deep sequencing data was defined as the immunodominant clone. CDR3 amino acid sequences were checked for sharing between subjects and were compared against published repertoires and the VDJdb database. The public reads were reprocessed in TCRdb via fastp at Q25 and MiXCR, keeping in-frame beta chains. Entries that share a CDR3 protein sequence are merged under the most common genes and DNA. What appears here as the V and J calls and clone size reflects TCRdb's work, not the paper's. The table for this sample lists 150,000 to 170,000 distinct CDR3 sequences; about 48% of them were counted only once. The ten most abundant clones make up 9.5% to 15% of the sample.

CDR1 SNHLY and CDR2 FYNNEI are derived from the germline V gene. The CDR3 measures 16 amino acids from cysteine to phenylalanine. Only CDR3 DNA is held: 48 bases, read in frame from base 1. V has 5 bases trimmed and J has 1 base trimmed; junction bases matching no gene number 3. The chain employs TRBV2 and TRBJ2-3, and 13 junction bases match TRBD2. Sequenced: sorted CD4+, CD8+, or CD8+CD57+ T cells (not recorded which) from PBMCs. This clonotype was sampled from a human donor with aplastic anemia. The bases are TGTGCCAGCAGTCAAGGGACTAGCGGGGGCACAGATACGCAGTATTTT. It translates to CASSQGTSGGTDTQYF.